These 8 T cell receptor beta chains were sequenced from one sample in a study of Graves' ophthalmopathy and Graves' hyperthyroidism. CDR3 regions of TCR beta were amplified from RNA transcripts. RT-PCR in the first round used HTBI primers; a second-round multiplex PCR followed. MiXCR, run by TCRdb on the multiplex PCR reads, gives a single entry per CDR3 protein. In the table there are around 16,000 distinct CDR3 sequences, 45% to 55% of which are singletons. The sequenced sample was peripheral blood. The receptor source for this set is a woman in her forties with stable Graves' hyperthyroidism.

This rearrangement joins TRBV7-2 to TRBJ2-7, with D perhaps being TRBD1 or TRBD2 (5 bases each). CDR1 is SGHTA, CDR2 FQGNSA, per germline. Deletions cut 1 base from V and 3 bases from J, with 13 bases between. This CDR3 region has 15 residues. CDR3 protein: CASSLVGDRSYEQYF. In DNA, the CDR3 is TGTGCCAGCAGCTTAGTGGGGGACCGAAGCTACGAGCAGTACTTC. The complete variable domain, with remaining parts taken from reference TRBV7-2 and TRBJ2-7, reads GAGVSQSPSNKVTEKGKDVELRCDPISGHTALYWYRQSLGQGLEFLIYFQGNSAPDKSGLPSDRFSAERTGGSVSTLTIQRTQQEDSAVYLCASSLVGDRSYEQYFGPGTRLTVT.

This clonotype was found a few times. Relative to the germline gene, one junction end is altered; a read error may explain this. CDR3 nucleotide sequence: TGTGCCAGCAGTGGGAGGTACAATGAGCAGTTCTTC. This sequence encodes CASSGRYNEQFF. This chain uses TRBV10-3 with TRBJ2-1, with D perhaps TRBD2 (6 bases). The germline gives CDR1 ENHRY, CDR2 SYGVKD. The CDR3 contains 12 residues.

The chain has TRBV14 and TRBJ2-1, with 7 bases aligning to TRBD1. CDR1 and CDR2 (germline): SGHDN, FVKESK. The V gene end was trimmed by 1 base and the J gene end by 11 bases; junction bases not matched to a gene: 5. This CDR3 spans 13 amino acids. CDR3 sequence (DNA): TGTGCCAGCAGCCAAGGACAGGGAACTAAGCAGTTCTTC. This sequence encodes CASSQGQGTKQFF. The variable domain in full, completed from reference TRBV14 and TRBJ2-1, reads EAGVTQFPSHSVIEKGQTVTLRCDPISGHDNLYWYRRVMGKEIKFLLHFVKESKQDESGMPNNRFLAERTGGTYSTLKVQPAELEDSGVYFCASSQGQGTKQFFGPGTRLTVL.

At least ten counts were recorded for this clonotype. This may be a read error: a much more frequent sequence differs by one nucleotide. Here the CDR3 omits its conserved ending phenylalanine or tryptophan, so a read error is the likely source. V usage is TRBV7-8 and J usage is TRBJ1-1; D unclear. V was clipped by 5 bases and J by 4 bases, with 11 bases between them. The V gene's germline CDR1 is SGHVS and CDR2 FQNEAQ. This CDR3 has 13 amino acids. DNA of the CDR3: TGTGCCAGCAGCCCCTCGAGGAGCACTGAAGCTTTCCTT. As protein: CASSPSRSTEAFL.

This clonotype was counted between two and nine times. The CDR3, as DNA: TGTGCCAGCAGCTTAGCGGGCACCGGGGAGCTGTTTTTT. Protein product: CASSLAGTGELFF. The gene calls are TRBV7-6 and TRBJ2-2; D gene ambiguous. Germline values: CDR1 SGHVS, CDR2 FNYEAQ. Trimming removed 0 bases from V and 4 bases from J, with 3 bases in between. The CDR3 sequence is 13 residues long.

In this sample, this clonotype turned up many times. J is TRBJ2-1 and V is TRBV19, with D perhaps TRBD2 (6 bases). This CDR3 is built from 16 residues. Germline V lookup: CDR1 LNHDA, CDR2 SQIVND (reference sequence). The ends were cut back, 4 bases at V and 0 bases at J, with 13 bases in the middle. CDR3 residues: CASSKAGPSSYNEQFF. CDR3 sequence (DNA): TGTGCCAGTAGTAAGGCGGGGCCCAGCTCCTACAATGAGCAGTTCTTC.

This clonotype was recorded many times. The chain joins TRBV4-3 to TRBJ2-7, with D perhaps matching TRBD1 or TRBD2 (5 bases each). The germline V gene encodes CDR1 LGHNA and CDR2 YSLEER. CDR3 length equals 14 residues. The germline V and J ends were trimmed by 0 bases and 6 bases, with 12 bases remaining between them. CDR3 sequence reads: CASSQDRGRSEQYF. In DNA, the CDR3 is TGCGCCAGCAGCCAAGATCGGGGCAGGAGCGAGCAGTACTTC.

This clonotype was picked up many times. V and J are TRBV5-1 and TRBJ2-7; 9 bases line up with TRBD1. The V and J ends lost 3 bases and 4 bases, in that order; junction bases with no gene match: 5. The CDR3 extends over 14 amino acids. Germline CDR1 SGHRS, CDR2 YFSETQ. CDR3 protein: CASSSPGTGYEQYF. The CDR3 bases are TGCGCCAGCAGCTCCCCCGGGACAGGGTACGAGCAGTACTTC.